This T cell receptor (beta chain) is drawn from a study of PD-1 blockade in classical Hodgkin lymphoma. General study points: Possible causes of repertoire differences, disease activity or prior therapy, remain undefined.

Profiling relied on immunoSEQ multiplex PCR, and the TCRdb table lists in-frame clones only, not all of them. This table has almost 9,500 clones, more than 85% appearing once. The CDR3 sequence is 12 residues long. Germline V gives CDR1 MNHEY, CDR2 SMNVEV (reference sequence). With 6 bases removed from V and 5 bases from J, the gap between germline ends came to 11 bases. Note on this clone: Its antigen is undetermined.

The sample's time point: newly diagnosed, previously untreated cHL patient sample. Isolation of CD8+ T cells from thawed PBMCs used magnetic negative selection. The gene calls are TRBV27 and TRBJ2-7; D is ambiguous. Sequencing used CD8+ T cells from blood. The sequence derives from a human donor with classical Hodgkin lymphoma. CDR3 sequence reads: CASRDGFHEQYF. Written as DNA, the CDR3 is TGTGCCAGCAGAGACGGCTTTCACGAGCAGTACTTC.